The sequence of this T cell receptor beta chain was determined in a study of T cells after yellow fever vaccination. This CDR3 region has 16 residues. V dropped 4 bases and J dropped 6 bases, with 20 bases sitting between them. Germline V gives CDR1 SGHDT, CDR2 YYEEEE. TCRdb independently ran MiXCR on the 5' RACE reads; one entry per CDR3 protein. The sample includes some 560,000 distinct CDR3 sequences, roughly 21% seen only once; the top ten take roughly an eighth. V gene TRBV5-6 combines with J gene TRBJ2-4; D perhaps matches TRBD1 (6 bases). Sample: PBMCs, taken 15 days after the yellow fever booster vaccination. The receptor was isolated from a man younger than 40 who received the YFV17D yellow fever vaccine. CDR3 nucleotide sequence: TGTGCCAGCAGCCTCCAGGGGCCACAGGGTGGAAACATTCAGTACTTC. Its protein product is CASSLQGPQGGNIQYF.